The 20 T cell receptor beta chains below were found in one sample sequenced in a study of shared clonotypes between healthy human individuals. Sequencing was performed with immunoSEQ multiplex PCR; in TCRdb, only in-frame clones are kept and a portion is missing. The sample has 2,100,000 or so clones, almost 96% seen once. The sequencing sample was made of naive CD4+ T cells sorted from blood. Subset indicated: CD45RA+ positively selected. These receptors came from a man younger than 35 in good health.

CDR3 loop: CASSAEYRGGTGELFF. The CDR3 DNA sequence: TGTGCCAGCAGCGCTGAATACAGGGGAGGCACCGGGGAGCTGTTTTTT. The J gene is TRBJ2-2, the V gene TRBV7-8, with a possible D match to TRBD1 (7 bases). This CDR3 is 16 amino acids long. Germline CDR1 and CDR2: SGHVS and FQNEAQ. The V and J ends lost 5 bases and 4 bases respectively, with 17 bases between them.

This rearrangement joins TRBV19 to TRBJ1-2, with 8 bases matching TRBD1. Trimming at V came to 5 bases and at J to 2 bases, leaving 13 bases not matched to a gene. The CDR3 totals 17 residues. CDR1 LNHDA and CDR2 SQIVND come from the germline V gene (reference sequence). This CDR3 reads CASSLPGTGFMNYGYTF. The CDR3 DNA is TGTGCCAGTAGTCTTCCCGGGACAGGTTTTATGAACTATGGCTACACCTTC.

V is TRBV11-2 and J is TRBJ2-7; 7 bases fit TRBD2. This CDR3 is built from 14 residues. The germline V gene encodes CDR1 SGHAT and CDR2 FQNNGV. Unmatched junction bases numbered 10, after V lost 4 bases and J lost 7 bases. The CDR3 DNA sequence: TGTGCCAGCAGCTCAGCGGGAATACCCTCTGAGCAGTACTTC. Residues: CASSSAGIPSEQYF.

V and J are TRBV2 and TRBJ2-3; no firm D call. Trimming removed 1 base at V and 7 bases at J, with 9 bases between. Germline loops: CDR1 SNHLY, CDR2 FYNNEI. There are 13 residues in the CDR3. The CDR3 region has the DNA TGTGCCAGCAGTGAAGAGGGTACAAATACGCAGTATTTT. The encoded protein is CASSEEGTNTQYF.

V usage is TRBV11-2 and J usage is TRBJ2-7, with 7 bases that match TRBD1. The CDR3 loop spans 14 amino acids. V was pared by 2 bases and J by 6 bases, with 7 bases of the junction left unmatched. Germline V lookup: CDR1 SGHAT, CDR2 FQNNGV. CDR3 DNA: TGTGCCAGCAGCTTAAGTGGGACAGCGAGCGAGCAGTACTTC. Amino acids: CASSLSGTASEQYF.

CDR3 residues: CASSSLGTEAFF. CDR3 nucleotides: TGTGCCAGCAGCTCCCTGGGTACTGAAGCTTTCTTT. The chain links TRBV2 to TRBJ1-1; no clear D gene. Germline V gene lookup returns CDR1 SNHLY and CDR2 FYNNEI. V lost 6 bases and J 5 bases, leaving 10 bases between the germline ends. The CDR3 totals 12 residues.

This clone came up once. The same CDR3 can be traced to other DNA sequences in this sample. The CDR3 sequence: CASSVQGAPGANVLTF. The CDR3 DNA sequence: TGTGCCAGCAGTGTCCAGGGGGCGCCTGGGGCCAACGTCCTGACTTTC. The V gene is TRBV6-1, the J gene TRBJ2-6, with 8 bases aligning to TRBD1. CDR1 is MNHNS, CDR2 SASEGT, per germline. The V and J ends lost 4 bases and 2 bases, in that order; junction bases with no gene match: 4. The CDR3 runs 16 residues.

The chain joins TRBV5-1 to TRBJ2-3; TRBD1 matches at 7 bases. Germline V gene sequence: CDR1 SGHRS, CDR2 YFSETQ. The CDR3 runs to 14 residues. Trimming at V came to 4 bases and at J to 6 bases, leaving 8 bases not matched to a gene. CDR3 in amino acids: CASSLGQPRDTQYF. The CDR3 region has the DNA TGCGCCAGCAGCCTGGGACAGCCCCGGGATACGCAGTATTTT.

The rearrangement joins TRBV7-2 to TRBJ2-1; 8 nucleotides align to TRBD2. The CDR3 contains 15 residues. Germline loops: CDR1 SGHTA, CDR2 FQGNSA. J lost 4 bases, V lost 5 bases, and 7 bases had no gene match. The CDR3 DNA follows: TGTGCCAGCAGCCGGAGCGGGGGACCATACAATGAGCAGTTCTTC. As protein: CASSRSGGPYNEQFF.

The V and J genes are TRBV28 and TRBJ2-5; TRBD2 aligns across 11 bases. V gave up 4 bases and J gave up 2 bases; unmatched junction bases: 6. In germline, CDR1 is MDHEN, CDR2 SYDVKM. There are 16 residues in the CDR3. DNA for the CDR3: TGTGCCAGCAGTTCGAGACTAGCGGGGAGGCAAGAGACCCAGTACTTC. Amino acid sequence: CASSSRLAGRQETQYF.

The V and J genes are TRBV28 and TRBJ2-5, with a possible D match to TRBD1 (6 bases). CDR1 is MDHEN, CDR2 SYDVKM, per germline. V dropped 5 bases and J dropped 2 bases, with 18 bases sitting between them. The CDR3 runs 16 residues. The CDR3 loop reads CASSALRDIQQETQYF. The CDR3 DNA follows: TGTGCCAGCAGTGCCTTAAGGGACATCCAACAAGAGACCCAGTACTTC.

This chain links TRBV30 with TRBJ1-2, with 8 nucleotides matching TRBD1. Germline V CDR1 and CDR2: GTSNPN, SVGIG (reference sequence). With 3 bases clipped from V and 8 bases from J, the junction kept 5 bases outside the gene matches. The CDR3 covers 12 residues. CDR3 nucleotide sequence: TGTGCCTGGAGCGCCGGGACAGGAGGCTACACCTTC. Translated: CAWSAGTGGYTF.

This chain connects TRBV6-6 to TRBJ2-7; D is unresolved. Germline CDR1 MNHNY, CDR2 SVGAGI (reference sequence). The ends were cut back, 7 bases at V and 4 bases at J, with 17 bases in the middle. The CDR3 extends over 14 amino acids. CDR3 sequence: CASNQQGNFYEQYF. The CDR3 DNA is TGTGCCAGCAACCAACAAGGAAACTTTTACGAGCAGTACTTC.

V and J are TRBV5-4 and TRBJ2-7; TRBD2 matches 12 bases. With V trimmed by 3 bases and J by 1 base, 8 bases remained unmatched. CDR3 length equals 17 residues. Germline values: CDR1 SGHNT, CDR2 YYREEE (reference sequence). The CDR3 region is CASSSTKTSGGSYEQYF. The DNA of the CDR3 is TGTGCCAGCAGCTCGACGAAGACTAGCGGGGGATCCTACGAGCAGTACTTC. Based on the CDR3 plus reference TRBV5-4 and TRBJ2-7, the full variable domain is ETGVTQSPTHLIKTRGQQVTLRCSSQSGHNTVSWYQQALGQGPQFIFQYYREEENGRGNFPPRFSGLQFPNYSSELNVNALELDDSALYLCASSSTKTSGGSYEQYFGPGTRLTVT.

The J gene is TRBJ1-2, the V gene TRBV19, with 9 bases matching TRBD1. The CDR3 length is 17 residues. The V gene end was trimmed by 7 bases and the J gene end by 1 base; junction bases not matched to a gene: 13. Germline V gene sequence: CDR1 LNHDA, CDR2 SQIVND (reference sequence). CDR3 region: CASTPNRRDRVNYGYTF. The CDR3 nucleotides read TGTGCCAGTACCCCTAACCGCCGGGACAGGGTTAACTATGGCTACACCTTC.

The chain combines TRBV5-6 with TRBJ2-1; 11 positions match TRBD2. Losses at the gene ends were 4 bases for V and 8 bases for J; bases not matched to a gene: 14. Looked up from germline, CDR1 is SGHDT and CDR2 is YYEEEE. The CDR3 extends over 17 amino acids. The CDR3 bases are TGTGCCAGCAGCCGACGGGATAGCGGGAGGGGACGGGATGAGCAGTTCTTC. It encodes CASSRRDSGRGRDEQFF.

J is TRBJ1-1 and V is TRBV29-1; 8 bases match TRBD1. Germline V gene data show CDR1 as SQVTM and CDR2 as ANQGSEA. The CDR3 is 15 residues long. V was pared by 5 bases and J by 5 bases, with 13 bases of the junction left unmatched. The CDR3: CSVTTGASSVTEAFF. The CDR3 DNA sequence: TGCAGCGTTACGACAGGGGCCTCCTCCGTAACTGAAGCTTTCTTT.

CDR3 sequence: CARGNPDGSAFF. The CDR3 DNA sequence: TGTGCCAGGGGGAACCCGGACGGCTCAGCTTTCTTT. This chain links TRBV28 with TRBJ1-1; D remains ambiguous. This CDR3 contains 12 residues. Germline lookup yields CDR1 MDHEN and CDR2 SYDVKM. The V and J ends lost 9 bases and 10 bases respectively, with 18 bases between them.

The chain joins TRBV28 to TRBJ2-3; a possible D gene is TRBD1 (6 bases). Trimming removed 6 bases from V and 2 bases from J, with 12 bases in between. The germline CDR1 and CDR2 sequences are MDHEN and SYDVKM. This CDR3 has 14 amino acids. CDR3 amino acids: CASSYRENTDTQYF. The CDR3, as DNA: TGTGCCAGCAGCTACAGGGAGAACACAGATACGCAGTATTTT.

The gene calls are TRBV10-3 and TRBJ2-1; perhaps D is TRBD1 or TRBD2 (5 bases each). The length of the CDR3 is 13 residues. The germline CDR1 and CDR2 sequences are ENHRY and SYGVKD. V was shortened by 10 bases and J by 4 bases, with 14 bases between the two germline ends. The CDR3 sequence: CATTPGQYNEQFF. The CDR3 DNA is TGTGCCACCACCCCGGGGCAATACAATGAGCAGTTCTTC.